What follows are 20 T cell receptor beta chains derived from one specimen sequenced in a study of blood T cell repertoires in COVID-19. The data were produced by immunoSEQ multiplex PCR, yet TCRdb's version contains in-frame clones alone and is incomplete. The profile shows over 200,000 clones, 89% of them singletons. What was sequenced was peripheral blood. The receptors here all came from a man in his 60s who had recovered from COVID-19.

CDR3 in amino acids: CASSALGGGPGNTIYF. Written as DNA, the CDR3 is TGTGCCAGCAGTGCCTTAGGGGGGGGTCCTGGAAACACCATATATTTT. The rearrangement joins TRBV27 to TRBJ1-3, with a tentative D call TRBD1 (6 bases). Trimming stripped 5 bases from V and 2 bases from J, with 16 bases between. The CDR3 is 16 amino acids. The germline V gene encodes CDR1 MNHEY and CDR2 SMNVEV (reference sequence).

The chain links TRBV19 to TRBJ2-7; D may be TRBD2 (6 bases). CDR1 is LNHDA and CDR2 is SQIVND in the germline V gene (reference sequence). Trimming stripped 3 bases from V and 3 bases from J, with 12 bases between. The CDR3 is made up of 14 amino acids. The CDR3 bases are TGTGCCAGTAGTATCCAGCGCGGGAACTACGAGCAGTACTTC. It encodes CASSIQRGNYEQYF.

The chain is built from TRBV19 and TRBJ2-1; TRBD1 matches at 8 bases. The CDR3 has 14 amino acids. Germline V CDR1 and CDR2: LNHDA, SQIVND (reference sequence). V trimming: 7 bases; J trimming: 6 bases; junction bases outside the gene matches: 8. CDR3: CASKGDRGGNEQFF. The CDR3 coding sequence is TGTGCCAGTAAGGGTGACAGGGGAGGCAATGAGCAGTTCTTC.

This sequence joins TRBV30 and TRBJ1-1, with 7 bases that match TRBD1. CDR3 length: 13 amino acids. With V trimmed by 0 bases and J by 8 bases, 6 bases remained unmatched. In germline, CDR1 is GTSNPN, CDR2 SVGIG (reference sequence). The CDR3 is CAWSVRQGQEAFF. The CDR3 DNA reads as TGTGCCTGGAGTGTACGCCAGGGACAGGAAGCTTTCTTT. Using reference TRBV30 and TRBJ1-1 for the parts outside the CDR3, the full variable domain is SQTIHQWPATLVQPVGSPLSLECTVEGTSNPNLYWYRQAAGRGLQLLFYSVGIGQISSEVPQNLSASRPQDRQFILSSKKLLLSDSGFYLCAWSVRQGQEAFFGQGTRLTVV.

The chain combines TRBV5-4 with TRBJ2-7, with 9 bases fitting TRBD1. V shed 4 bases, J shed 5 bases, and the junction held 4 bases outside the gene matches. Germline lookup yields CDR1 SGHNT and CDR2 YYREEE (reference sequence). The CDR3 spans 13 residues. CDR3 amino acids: CASSRTGVHEQYF. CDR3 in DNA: TGTGCCAGCAGCCGGACAGGGGTCCACGAGCAGTACTTC.

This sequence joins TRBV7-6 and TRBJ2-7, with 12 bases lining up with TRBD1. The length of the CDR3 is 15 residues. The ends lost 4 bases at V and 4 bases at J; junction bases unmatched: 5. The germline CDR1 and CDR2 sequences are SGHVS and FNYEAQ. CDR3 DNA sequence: TGTGCCAGCAGCTCAGGGACAGGGGGCGCTTACGAGCAGTACTTC. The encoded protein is CASSSGTGGAYEQYF. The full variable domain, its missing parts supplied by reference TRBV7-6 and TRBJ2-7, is GAGVSQSPRYKVTKRGQDVALRCDPISGHVSLYWYRQALGQGPEFLTYFNYEAQQDKSGLPNDRFSAERPEGSISTLTIQRTEQRDSAMYRCASSSGTGGAYEQYFGPGTRLTVT.

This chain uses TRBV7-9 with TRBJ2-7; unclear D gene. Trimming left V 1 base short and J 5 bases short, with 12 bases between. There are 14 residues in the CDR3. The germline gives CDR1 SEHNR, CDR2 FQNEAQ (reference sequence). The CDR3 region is CASSLGLYGDEQYF. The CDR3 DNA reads TGTGCCAGCAGCTTAGGATTATACGGTGACGAGCAGTACTTC. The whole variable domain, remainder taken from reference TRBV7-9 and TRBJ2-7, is DTGVSQNPRHKITKRGQNVTFRCDPISEHNRLYWYRQTLGQGPEFLTYFQNEAQLEKSRLLSDRFSAERPKGSFSTLEIQRTEQGDSAMYLCASSLGLYGDEQYFGPGTRLTVT.

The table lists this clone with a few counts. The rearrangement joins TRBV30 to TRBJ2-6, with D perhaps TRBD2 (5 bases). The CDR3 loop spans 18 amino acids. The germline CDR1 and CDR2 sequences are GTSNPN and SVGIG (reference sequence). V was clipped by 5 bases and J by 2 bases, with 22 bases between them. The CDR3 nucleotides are TGTGCCTGGTCACCCCCTTTCGGGCCGGGAACTGGGGCCAACGTCCTGACTTTC. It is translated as CAWSPPFGPGTGANVLTF.

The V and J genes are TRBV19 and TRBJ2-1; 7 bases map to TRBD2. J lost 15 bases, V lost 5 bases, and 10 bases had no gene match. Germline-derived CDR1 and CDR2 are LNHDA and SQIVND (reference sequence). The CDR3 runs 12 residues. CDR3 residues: CASSAFPGLWFF. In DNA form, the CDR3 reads TGTGCCAGTAGTGCCTTTCCGGGACTATGGTTCTTC.

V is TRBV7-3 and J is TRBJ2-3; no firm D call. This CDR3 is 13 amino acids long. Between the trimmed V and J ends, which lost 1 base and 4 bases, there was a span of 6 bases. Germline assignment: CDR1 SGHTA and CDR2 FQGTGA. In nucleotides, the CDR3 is TGTGCCAGCAGCTTAATACGGGCAGATACGCAGTATTTT. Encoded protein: CASSLIRADTQYF.

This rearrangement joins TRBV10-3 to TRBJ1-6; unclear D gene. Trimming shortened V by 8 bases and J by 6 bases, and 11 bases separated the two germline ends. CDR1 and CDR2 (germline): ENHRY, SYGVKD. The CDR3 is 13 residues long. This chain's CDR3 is CAIGRETNSPLHF. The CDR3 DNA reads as TGTGCCATCGGTCGGGAGACTAATTCACCCCTCCACTTT.

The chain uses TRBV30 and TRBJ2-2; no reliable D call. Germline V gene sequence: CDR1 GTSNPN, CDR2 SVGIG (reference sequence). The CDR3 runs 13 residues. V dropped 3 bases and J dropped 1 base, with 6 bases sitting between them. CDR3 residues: CAWRPENTGELFF. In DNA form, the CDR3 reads TGTGCCTGGAGGCCAGAGAACACCGGGGAGCTGTTTTTT.

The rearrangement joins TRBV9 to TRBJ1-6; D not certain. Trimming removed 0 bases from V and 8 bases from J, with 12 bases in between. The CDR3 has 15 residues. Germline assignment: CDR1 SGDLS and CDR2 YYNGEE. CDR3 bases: TGTGCCAGCAGCGTAGCTCCCACACGGGATTCACCCCTCCACTTT. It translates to CASSVAPTRDSPLHF.

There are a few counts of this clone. CDR3 coding DNA: TGTGCCAGCTCACCTAACCGGGACAATATGCTTTTCTTT. Translated: CASSPNRDNMLFF. V and J are TRBV18 and TRBJ1-1, with D tentatively TRBD1 (6 bases). The germline gives CDR1 KGHSH, CDR2 LQKENI. The CDR3 consists of 13 residues. Trimming pared 3 bases from V and 13 bases from J, leaving 18 bases between. The complete variable domain, with remaining parts taken from reference TRBV18 and TRBJ1-1, reads NAGVMQNPRHLVRRRGQEARLRCSPMKGHSHVYWYRQLPEEGLKFMVYLQKENIIDESGMPKERFSAEFPKEGPSILRIQQVVRGDSAAYFCASSPNRDNMLFFGQGTRLTVV.

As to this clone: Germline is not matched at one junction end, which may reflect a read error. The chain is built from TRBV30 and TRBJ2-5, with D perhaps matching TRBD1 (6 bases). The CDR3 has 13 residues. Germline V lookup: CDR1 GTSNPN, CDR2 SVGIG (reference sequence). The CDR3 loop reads CAWTRTAQETQYF. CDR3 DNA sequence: TGTGCTTGGACAAGGACAGCCCAAGAGACCCAGTACTTC.

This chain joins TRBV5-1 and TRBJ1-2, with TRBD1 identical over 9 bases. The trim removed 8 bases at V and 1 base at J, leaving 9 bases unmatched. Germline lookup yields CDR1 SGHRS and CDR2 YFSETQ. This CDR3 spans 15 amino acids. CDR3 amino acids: CASGTGSPFNYGYTF. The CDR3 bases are TGCGCCAGTGGGACAGGGTCCCCATTTAACTATGGCTACACCTTC.

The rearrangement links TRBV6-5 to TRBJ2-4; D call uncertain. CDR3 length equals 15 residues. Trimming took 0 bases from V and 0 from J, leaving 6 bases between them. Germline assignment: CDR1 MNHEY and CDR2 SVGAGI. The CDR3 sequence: CASSYSFLAKNIQYF. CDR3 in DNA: TGTGCCAGCAGTTACTCTTTTCTAGCCAAAAACATTCAGTACTTC.

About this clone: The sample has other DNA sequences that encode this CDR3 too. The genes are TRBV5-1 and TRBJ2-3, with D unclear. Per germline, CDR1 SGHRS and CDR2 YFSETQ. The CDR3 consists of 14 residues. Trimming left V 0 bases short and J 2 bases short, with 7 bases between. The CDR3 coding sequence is TGCGCCAGCAGCTTGGACCGGGTCACAGATACGCAGTATTTT. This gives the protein CASSLDRVTDTQYF.

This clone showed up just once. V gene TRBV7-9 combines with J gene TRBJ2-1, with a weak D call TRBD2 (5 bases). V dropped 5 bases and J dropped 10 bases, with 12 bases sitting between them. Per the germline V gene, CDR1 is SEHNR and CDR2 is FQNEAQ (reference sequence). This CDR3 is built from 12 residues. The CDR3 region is CASSPDSREQFF. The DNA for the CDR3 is TGTGCCAGCAGCCCGGACTCCAGGGAGCAGTTCTTC. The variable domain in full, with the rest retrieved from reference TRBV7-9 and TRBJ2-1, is DTGVSQNPRHKITKRGQNVTFRCDPISEHNRLYWYRQTLGQGPEFLTYFQNEAQLEKSRLLSDRFSAERPKGSFSTLEIQRTEQGDSAMYLCASSPDSREQFFGPGTRLTVL.

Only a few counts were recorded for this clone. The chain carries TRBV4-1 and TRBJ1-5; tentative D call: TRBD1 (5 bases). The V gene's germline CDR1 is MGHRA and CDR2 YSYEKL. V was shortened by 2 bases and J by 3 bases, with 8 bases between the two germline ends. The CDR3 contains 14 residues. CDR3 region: CASSQQGSNQPQHF. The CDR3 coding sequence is TGCGCCAGCAGCCAACAGGGTTCCAATCAGCCCCAGCATTTT.